These 26 T cell receptor beta chains came from one sample sequenced in a study of vaccination and CD4 T cells after COVID-19 (dated by TCRdb to between 2021 and 2022). Receptor amplification or capture employed PCR. The listed sequencing device is Illumina iSeq 100. DNA from cultured CD4+ T cells underwent TCR sequencing with the Oncomine TCR Beta short-read assay at the Johns Hopkins FTIC core. In-frame beta chains were kept once TCRdb had trimmed the public reads at Q25 with fastp and called clones with MiXCR. Entries that share a CDR3 protein sequence are merged under the most common genes and DNA. The sample profile shows about 12,000 distinct CDR3 sequences; 50% of them were found once. The biggest ten clones account for roughly a third of the sample. The antigens of these receptors remain unknown. Sample treatment or condition, as interpreted from the label and publication: approximately nine-day PBMC culture with coronavirus spike peptide pools or control peptides (ViraFEST assay).

Specimen: CD4+ T cells from blood, cultured in vitro. These receptors were obtained from a human donor who had recovered from COVID-19.

The genes are TRBV11-3 and TRBJ1-1; weak D call: TRBD1 (5 bases). The germline V and J ends were trimmed by 4 bases and 4 bases, with 13 bases remaining between them. In germline, CDR1 is SGHNT, CDR2 YENEEA. The CDR3 sequence is 14 residues long. The CDR3 region is CASSSRRGGTEAFF. The CDR3 bases are TGTGCCAGCAGCTCGCGGCGGGGGGGCACTGAAGCTTTCTTT.

This sequence joins TRBV5-1 and TRBJ1-2; D unclear. This CDR3 has 13 amino acids. Trimming took off 4 bases at V and 0 bases at J, with 7 bases between the two ends. Germline-derived CDR1 and CDR2 are SGHRS and YFSETQ. CDR3 amino acids: CASSKDPNYGYTF. CDR3 DNA: TGCGCCAGCAGCAAGGATCCTAACTATGGCTACACCTTC.

The V gene is TRBV19, the J gene TRBJ2-1; 9 bases agree with TRBD1. Germline V gives CDR1 LNHDA, CDR2 SQIVND (reference sequence). The CDR3 spans 16 residues. Losses at the gene ends were 2 bases for V and 4 bases for J; bases not matched to a gene: 6. CDR3 protein: CASSITGTGLYNEQFF. The CDR3 DNA sequence: TGTGCCAGTAGTATAACCGGGACAGGGCTATACAATGAGCAGTTCTTC.

This chain joins TRBV6-1 and TRBJ1-1; maybe TRBD1 (6 bases). CDR3 size: 14 residues. The germline V gene encodes CDR1 MNHNS and CDR2 SASEGT. V lost 8 bases, J lost 2 bases, and 15 bases lay in between. CDR3 DNA: TGTGCCAGCCGAAAAGGACAGTTCAACACTGAAGCTTTCTTT. Its translation: CASRKGQFNTEAFF.

The genes are TRBV7-8 and TRBJ2-4; D possibly matches TRBD1 or TRBD2 (5 bases each). From germline, CDR1 is SGHVS and CDR2 FQNEAQ. The CDR3 loop spans 15 amino acids. V was pared by 3 bases and J by 2 bases, with 11 bases between. The CDR3 is CASSFLRGTKNIQYF. The DNA of the CDR3 is TGTGCCAGCAGCTTCTTGAGGGGAACCAAAAACATTCAGTACTTC.

The CDR3 DNA sequence: TGTGCCAGTAGTATCTCCCAGGGTGGGGGGGAGACCCAGTACTTC. Amino acid sequence: CASSISQGGGETQYF. V and J are TRBV19 and TRBJ2-5; TRBD2 is a possible D gene (6 bases). The CDR3 has 15 amino acids. Germline lookup yields CDR1 LNHDA and CDR2 SQIVND (reference sequence). Trimming shortened V by 3 bases and J by 5 bases, and 16 bases separated the two germline ends.

The chain combines TRBV5-1 with TRBJ2-5; 8 bases match TRBD1. The length of the CDR3 is 14 residues. With 4 bases clipped from V and 1 base from J, the junction kept 3 bases outside the gene matches. CDR1 SGHRS and CDR2 YFSETQ come from the germline V gene. The CDR3 coding sequence is TGCGCCAGCAGCAGGGGACAGGCCCAAGAGACCCAGTACTTC. Translated: CASSRGQAQETQYF.

Comments on this clonotype: At one of its ends the junction is not consistent with the germline gene, which may arise from a read error. The chain recombines TRBV7-7 with TRBJ1-1; D not certain. Germline loops: CDR1 SSHAT, CDR2 FNYEAQ (reference sequence). The CDR3 is made up of 13 amino acids. The CDR3 coding sequence is TGTGCTAGCAGCAACGACGTGAACACTGAAGCTTTCTTT. Translated: CASSNDVNTEAFF.

This clonotype appeared a few times. The chain couples TRBV21-1 to TRBJ1-2. TRBV21-1 constitutes a pseudogene. This CDR3 comprises 18 residues. The CDR3 loop is CASSKSTDPKPENYGYTF. The DNA of the CDR3 is TGTGCCAGCAGCAAATCGACGGACCCAAAACCCGAGAACTATGGCTACACCTTC.

The V call is TRBV11-3, the J call TRBJ2-1; the D gene could be TRBD1 or TRBD2 (5 bases each). The ends were cut back, 5 bases at V and 5 bases at J, with 10 bases in the middle. CDR1 and CDR2 (germline): SGHNT, YENEEA. CDR3 length: 13 amino acids. The chain's CDR3 is CASSTGPDNEQFF. CDR3 nucleotides: TGTGCCAGCAGCACGGGACCCGACAATGAGCAGTTCTTC.

The rearrangement joins TRBV7-6 to TRBJ2-3; D call uncertain. The CDR3 length is 13 residues. Trimming took off 4 bases at V and 2 bases at J, with 7 bases between the two ends. Looked up from germline, CDR1 is SGHVS and CDR2 is FNYEAQ. CDR3 DNA sequence: TGTGCCAGCAGCTCACAAAACACAGATACGCAGTATTTT. It yields the protein CASSSQNTDTQYF.

The J gene is TRBJ1-6, the V gene TRBV30; possibly TRBD1 for D (5 bases). The CDR3 totals 13 residues. Germline-derived CDR1 and CDR2 are GTSNPN and SVGIG (reference sequence). V shed 0 bases and J shed 10 bases, with 10 bases lying between them. The CDR3 loop is CAWSVQGWSPLHF. The CDR3 bases are TGTGCCTGGAGTGTCCAGGGTTGGTCACCCCTCCACTTT.

The chain employs TRBV6-1 and TRBJ1-3; possible D gene TRBD1, 5 bases. The germline V gene has CDR1 MNHNS and CDR2 SASEGT. Trimming stripped 5 bases from V and 4 bases from J, with 12 bases between. There are 14 residues in the CDR3. The CDR3 region has the DNA TGTGCCAGCAGTCAGGGACTGGGAGGAAACACCATATATTTT. This codes for CASSQGLGGNTIYF.

The CDR3 spells CASSVLDSLMNTEAFF. The CDR3 DNA sequence: TGTGCCAGCAGTGTCCTAGACAGCCTAATGAACACTGAAGCTTTCTTT. This sequence joins TRBV25-1 and TRBJ1-1, with TRBD1 as a possible D gene (5 bases). This CDR3 is 16 amino acids long. V lost 4 bases and J lost 0, with 15 bases in between. In germline, CDR1 is MGHDK, CDR2 SYGVNS.

This rearrangement joins TRBV19 to TRBJ2-7, with 11 bases aligning to TRBD1. Trimming removed 2 bases from V and 6 bases from J; junction bases left unmatched: 6. Germline V gene sequence: CDR1 LNHDA, CDR2 SQIVND (reference sequence). The CDR3 contains 15 residues. In nucleotides, the CDR3 is TGTGCCAGTAGTATAAGCGGCGGGACAGGGGGCGAGCAGTACTTC. This codes for CASSISGGTGGEQYF. The full variable domain, its missing parts supplied by reference TRBV19 and TRBJ2-7, is DGGITQSPKYLFRKEGQNVTLSCEQNLNHDAMYWYRQDPGQGLRLIYYSQIVNDFQKGDIAEGYSVSREKKESFPLTVTSAQKNPTAFYLCASSISGGTGGEQYFGPGTRLTVT.

V and J are TRBV10-3 and TRBJ2-7; a possible D gene is TRBD2 (5 bases). From germline, CDR1 is ENHRY and CDR2 SYGVKD. The V end was cut by 5 bases, the J end by 6 bases, with 20 bases between. The CDR3 has 15 residues. CDR3 bases: TGTGCCATCAGTACAGACACCTCGGGATCGTCCGAGCAGTACTTC. It is translated as CAISTDTSGSSEQYF.

The rearrangement joins TRBV7-9 to TRBJ1-4, with D perhaps TRBD1 (6 bases). The CDR3 spans 15 residues. The V end lost 6 bases, the J end lost 0 bases, and 11 bases lay between the germline ends. Germline V lookup: CDR1 SEHNR, CDR2 FQNEAQ (reference sequence). CDR3: CASSPDRTTNEKLFF. The CDR3 DNA sequence: TGTGCCAGCAGTCCTGACAGGACAACTAATGAAAAACTGTTTTTT.

This clonotype is a singleton in its sample. The chain recombines TRBV2 with TRBJ1-2; D ambiguous. The CDR3 sequence is 12 residues long. Germline V gene sequence: CDR1 SNHLY, CDR2 FYNNEI. Trimming shortened V by 7 bases and J by 3 bases, and 9 bases separated the two germline ends. The DNA of the CDR3 is TGTGCCAGCATCCGGGGAGACTATGGCTACACCTTC. Amino acids: CASIRGDYGYTF.

The CDR3 DNA is TGTGCCAGCAGCGGAAGTCTGGACAGGGGCACTGAAGCTTTCTTT. It translates to CASSGSLDRGTEAFF. The chain employs TRBV11-3 and TRBJ1-1; the match to TRBD1 covers 9 bases. J gave up 4 bases and V 5 bases, and 8 bases lay outside the gene matches. The CDR3 extends over 15 amino acids. The germline V gene has CDR1 SGHNT and CDR2 YENEEA.

The sample holds a few counts of this clonotype. CDR3 sequence reads: CASSLGRAGYTF. Written as DNA, the CDR3 is TGTGCCAGCAGCCTAGGGAGGGCTGGCTACACCTTC. The chain combines TRBV12-3 or TRBV12-4 with TRBJ1-2; no reliable D call. This CDR3 has 12 residues. Trimming left V 6 bases short and J 7 bases short, with 12 bases between.

This chain connects TRBV6-4 to TRBJ2-3, with 10 bases fitting TRBD2. Germline V lookup: CDR1 MRHNA, CDR2 SNTAGT. This CDR3 is 16 amino acids long. V lost 0 bases and J lost 4; bases outside the gene matches: 4. CDR3 residues: CASSDSGLAGADTQYF. CDR3 DNA: TGTGCCAGCAGTGACTCAGGGCTAGCGGGGGCAGATACGCAGTATTTT.

The V call is TRBV6-2 or TRBV6-3, the J call TRBJ1-5, with a tentative D call TRBD1 (6 bases). Trimming stripped 9 bases from V and 4 bases from J, with 25 bases between. CDR3 length: 17 amino acids. Germline loops: CDR1 MNHEY, CDR2 SVGEGT. CDR3 amino acids: CARSVAGGNMGNQPQHF. The CDR3 DNA is TGTGCCAGGTCCGTTGCCGGGGGCAATATGGGTAATCAGCCCCAGCATTTT.

This chain uses TRBV24-1 with TRBJ2-7; no clear D gene. CDR1 and CDR2 from the germline V gene are KGHDR and SFDVKD. The CDR3 contains 12 residues. The germline V and J ends were trimmed by 1 base and 0 bases, with 0 bases remaining between them. CDR3 DNA: TGTGCCACCAGTGATTTCTCCTACGAGCAGTACTTC. This encodes CATSDFSYEQYF.

The CDR3 is CASSPPRRGSDTEAFF. The CDR3 nucleotides read TGTGCCAGCTCACCACCGCGGAGGGGATCTGACACTGAAGCTTTCTTT. This chain connects TRBV18 to TRBJ1-1; maybe TRBD1 (5 bases). The CDR3 is 16 amino acids. Between the trimmed V and J ends, which lost 0 bases and 3 bases, there was a span of 14 bases. CDR1 and CDR2 from the germline V gene are KGHSH and LQKENI.

This clonotype appeared once. The CDR3 reads CASSLFVGGYGYTF. The CDR3 DNA sequence: TGTGCCAGCAGCTTGTTTGTGGGGGGCTATGGCTACACCTTC. This chain connects TRBV7-9 to TRBJ1-2, with D perhaps matching TRBD1 (5 bases). Looked up from germline, CDR1 is SEHNR and CDR2 is FQNEAQ (reference sequence). This CDR3 contains 14 residues. The ends were cut back, 3 bases at V and 4 bases at J, with 12 bases in the middle.

This clonotype was seen just once. This chain uses TRBV20-1 with TRBJ2-5; possible D gene TRBD2, 7 bases. V shed 0 bases and J shed 3 bases, with 14 bases lying between them. This CDR3 comprises 15 residues. CDR1 is DFQATT, CDR2 SNEGSKA, per germline (reference sequence). CDR3 in amino acids: CSARDLRGGEETQYF. The CDR3 bases are TGCAGTGCTAGAGACCTAAGGGGGGGGGAAGAGACCCAGTACTTC.